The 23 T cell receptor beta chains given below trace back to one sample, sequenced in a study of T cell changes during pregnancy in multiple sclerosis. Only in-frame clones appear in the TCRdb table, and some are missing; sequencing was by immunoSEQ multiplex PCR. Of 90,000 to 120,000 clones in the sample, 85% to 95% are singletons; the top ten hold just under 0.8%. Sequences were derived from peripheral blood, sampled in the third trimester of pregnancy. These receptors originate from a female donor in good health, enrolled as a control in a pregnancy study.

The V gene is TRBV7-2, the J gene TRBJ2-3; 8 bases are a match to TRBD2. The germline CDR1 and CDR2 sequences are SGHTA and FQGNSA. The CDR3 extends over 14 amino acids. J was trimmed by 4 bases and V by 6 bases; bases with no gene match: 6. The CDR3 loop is CASSRAGVPDTQYF. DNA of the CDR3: TGTGCCAGCAGTCGAGCGGGGGTTCCAGATACGCAGTATTTT.

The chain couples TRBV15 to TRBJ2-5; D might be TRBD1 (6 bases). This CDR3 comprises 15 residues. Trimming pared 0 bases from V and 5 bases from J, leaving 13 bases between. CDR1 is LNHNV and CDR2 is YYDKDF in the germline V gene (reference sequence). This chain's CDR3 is CATSRDRDTGETQYF. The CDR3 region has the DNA TGTGCCACCAGCAGAGATAGGGACACCGGGGAGACCCAGTACTTC.

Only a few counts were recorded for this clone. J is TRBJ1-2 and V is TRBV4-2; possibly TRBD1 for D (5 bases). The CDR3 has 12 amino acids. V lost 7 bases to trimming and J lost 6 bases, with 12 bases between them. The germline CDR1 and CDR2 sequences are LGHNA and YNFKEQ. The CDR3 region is CASNLGGDGYTF. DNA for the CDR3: TGTGCCAGCAATTTAGGAGGGGATGGCTACACCTTC.

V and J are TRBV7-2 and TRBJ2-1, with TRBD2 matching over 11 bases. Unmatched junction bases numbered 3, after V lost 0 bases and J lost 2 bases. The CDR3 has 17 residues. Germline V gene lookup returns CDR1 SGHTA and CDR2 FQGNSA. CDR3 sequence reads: CASSLAISGGAYNEQFF. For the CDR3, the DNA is TGTGCCAGCAGCTTAGCCATTAGCGGGGGGGCCTACAATGAGCAGTTCTTC.

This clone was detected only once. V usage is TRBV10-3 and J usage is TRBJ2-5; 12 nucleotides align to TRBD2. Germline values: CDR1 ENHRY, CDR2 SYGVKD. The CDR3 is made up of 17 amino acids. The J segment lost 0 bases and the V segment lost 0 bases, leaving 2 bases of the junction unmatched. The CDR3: CAISESTSGGNQETQYF. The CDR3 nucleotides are TGTGCCATCAGTGAGTCTACTAGCGGGGGGAACCAAGAGACCCAGTACTTC.

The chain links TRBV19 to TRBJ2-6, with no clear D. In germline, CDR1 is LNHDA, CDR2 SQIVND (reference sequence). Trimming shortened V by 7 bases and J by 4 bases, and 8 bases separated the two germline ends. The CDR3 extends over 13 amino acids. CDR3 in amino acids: CASTPQGANVLTF. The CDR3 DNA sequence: TGTGCCAGTACCCCTCAGGGGGCCAACGTCCTGACTTTC.

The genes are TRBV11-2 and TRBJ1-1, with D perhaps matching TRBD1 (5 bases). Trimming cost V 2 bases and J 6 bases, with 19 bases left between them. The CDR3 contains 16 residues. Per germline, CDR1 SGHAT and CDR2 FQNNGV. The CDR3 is CASSLTAPREAAEAFF. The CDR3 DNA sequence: TGTGCCAGCAGCTTAACCGCCCCCAGGGAGGCAGCTGAAGCTTTCTTT.

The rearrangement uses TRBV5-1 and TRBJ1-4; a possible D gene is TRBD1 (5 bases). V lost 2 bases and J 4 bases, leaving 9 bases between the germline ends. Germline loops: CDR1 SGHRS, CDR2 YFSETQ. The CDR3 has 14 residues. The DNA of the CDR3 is TGCGCCAGCAGCTTCACCGGGGGTAATGAAAAACTGTTTTTT. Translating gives CASSFTGGNEKLFF. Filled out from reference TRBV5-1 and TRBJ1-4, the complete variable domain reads KAGVTQTPRYLIKTRGQQVTLSCSPISGHRSVSWYQQTPGQGLQFLFEYFSETQRNKGNFPGRFSGRQFSNSRSEMNVSTLELGDSALYLCASSFTGGNEKLFFGSGTQLSVL.

The CDR3 loop reads CASSLVSGGEDTQYF. CDR3 sequence (DNA): TGTGCCAGCAGCTTGGTTTCGGGGGGAGAAGATACGCAGTATTTT. The chain is built from TRBV5-5 and TRBJ2-3; TRBD2 matches at 7 bases. The CDR3 runs 15 residues. Germline CDR1 reads SGHKS; CDR2 reads YYEKEE (reference sequence). The junction had 6 bases not matched to a gene; V was cut back by 0 bases and J by 5 bases.

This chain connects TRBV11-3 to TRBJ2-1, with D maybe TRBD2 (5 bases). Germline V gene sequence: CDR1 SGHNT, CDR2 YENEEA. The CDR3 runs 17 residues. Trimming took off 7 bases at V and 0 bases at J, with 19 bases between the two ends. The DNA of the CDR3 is TGTGCCAGCACCTGGGGTGTGGTGGGGAGCTCCTACAATGAGCAGTTCTTC. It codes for CASTWGVVGSSYNEQFF. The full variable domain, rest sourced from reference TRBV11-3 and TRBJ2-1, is EAGVVQSPRYKIIEKKQPVAFWCNPISGHNTLYWYLQNLGQGPELLIRYENEEAVDDSQLPKDRFSAERLKGVDSTLKIQPAELGDSAVYLCASTWGVVGSSYNEQFFGPGTRLTVL.

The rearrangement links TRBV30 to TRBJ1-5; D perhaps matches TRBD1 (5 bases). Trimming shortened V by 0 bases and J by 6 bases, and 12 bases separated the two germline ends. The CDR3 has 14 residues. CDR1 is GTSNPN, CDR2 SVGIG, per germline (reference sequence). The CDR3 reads CAWSVSGQGQPQHF. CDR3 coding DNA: TGTGCCTGGAGTGTGAGTGGGCAGGGTCAGCCCCAGCATTTT.

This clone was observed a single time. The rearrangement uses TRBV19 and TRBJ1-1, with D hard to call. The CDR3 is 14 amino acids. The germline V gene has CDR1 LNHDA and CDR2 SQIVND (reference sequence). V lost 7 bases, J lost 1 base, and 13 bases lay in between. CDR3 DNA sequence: TGTGCCAGTACCGAGAGGAACTGGAACACTGAAGCTTTCTTT. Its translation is CASTERNWNTEAFF.

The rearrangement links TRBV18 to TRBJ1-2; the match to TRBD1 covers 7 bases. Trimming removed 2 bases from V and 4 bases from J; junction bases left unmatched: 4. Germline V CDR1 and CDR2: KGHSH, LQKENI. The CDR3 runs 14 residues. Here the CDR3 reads CASSPADRVYGYTF. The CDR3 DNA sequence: TGTGCCAGCTCACCAGCCGACAGGGTCTATGGCTACACCTTC. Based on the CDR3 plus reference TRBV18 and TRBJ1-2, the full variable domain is NAGVMQNPRHLVRRRGQEARLRCSPMKGHSHVYWYRQLPEEGLKFMVYLQKENIIDESGMPKERFSAEFPKEGPSILRIQQVVRGDSAAYFCASSPADRVYGYTFGSGTRLTVV.

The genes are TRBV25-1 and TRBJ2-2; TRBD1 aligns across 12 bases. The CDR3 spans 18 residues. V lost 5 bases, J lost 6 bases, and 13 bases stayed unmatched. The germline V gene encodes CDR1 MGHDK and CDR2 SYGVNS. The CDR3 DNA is TGTGCCAGCAGTCTCGGGACAGGGGGCGTATATTCCTCCGGGGAGCTGTTTTTT. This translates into CASSLGTGGVYSSGELFF.

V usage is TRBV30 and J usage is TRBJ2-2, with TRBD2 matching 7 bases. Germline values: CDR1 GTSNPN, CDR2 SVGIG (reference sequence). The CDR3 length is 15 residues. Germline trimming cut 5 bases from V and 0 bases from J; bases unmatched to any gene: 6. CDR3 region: CAWARDYPNTGELFF. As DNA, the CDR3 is TGTGCCTGGGCCCGGGACTACCCGAACACCGGGGAGCTGTTTTTT.

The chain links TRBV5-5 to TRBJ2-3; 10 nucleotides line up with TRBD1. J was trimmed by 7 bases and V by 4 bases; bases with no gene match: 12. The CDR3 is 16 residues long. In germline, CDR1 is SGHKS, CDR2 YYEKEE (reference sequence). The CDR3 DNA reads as TGTGCCAGCAGCCCTACCGGGGACAGGGGAACCTATACGCAGTATTTT. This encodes CASSPTGDRGTYTQYF.

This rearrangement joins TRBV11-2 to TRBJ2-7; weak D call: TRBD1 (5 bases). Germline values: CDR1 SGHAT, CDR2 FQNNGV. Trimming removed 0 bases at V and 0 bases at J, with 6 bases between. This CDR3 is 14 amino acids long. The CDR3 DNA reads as TGTGCCAGCAGCTTAGACAGGGACTCCTACGAGCAGTACTTC. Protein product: CASSLDRDSYEQYF.

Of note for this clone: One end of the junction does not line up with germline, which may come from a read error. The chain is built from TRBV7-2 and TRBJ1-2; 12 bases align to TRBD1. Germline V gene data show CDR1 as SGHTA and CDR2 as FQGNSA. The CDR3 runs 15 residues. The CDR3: CASSPGTGGDYGCTF. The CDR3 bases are TGTGCCAGCAGCCCAGGGACAGGGGGCGACTATGGCTGCACCTTC.

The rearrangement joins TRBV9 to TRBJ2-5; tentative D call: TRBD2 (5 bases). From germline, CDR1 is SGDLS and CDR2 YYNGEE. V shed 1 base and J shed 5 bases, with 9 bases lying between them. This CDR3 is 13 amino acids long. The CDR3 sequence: CASSVLASETQYF. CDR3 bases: TGTGCCAGCAGCGTATTAGCGAGTGAGACCCAGTACTTC.

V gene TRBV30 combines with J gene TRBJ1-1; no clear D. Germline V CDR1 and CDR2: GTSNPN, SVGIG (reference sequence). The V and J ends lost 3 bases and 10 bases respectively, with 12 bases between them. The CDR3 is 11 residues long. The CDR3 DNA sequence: TGTGCCTGGAGCGCCGGGCGGGGAGCTTTCTTT. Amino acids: CAWSAGRGAFF.

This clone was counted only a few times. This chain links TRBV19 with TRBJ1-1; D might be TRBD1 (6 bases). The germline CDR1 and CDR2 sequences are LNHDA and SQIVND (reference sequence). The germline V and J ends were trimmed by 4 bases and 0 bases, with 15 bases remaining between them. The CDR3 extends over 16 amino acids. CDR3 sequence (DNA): TGTGCCAGTAGTAGTCCTTACAGGGTGGTGAACACTGAAGCTTTCTTT. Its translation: CASSSPYRVVNTEAFF.

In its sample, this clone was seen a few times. DNA for the CDR3: TGCGCCAGCAGCCCGGGACAGCAAGCTTTCTTT. Protein: CASSPGQQAFF. The chain couples TRBV4-1 to TRBJ1-1; TRBD1 agrees at 7 bases. V trimming: 4 bases; J trimming: 9 bases; junction bases outside the gene matches: 2. Germline values: CDR1 MGHRA, CDR2 YSYEKL. The CDR3 extends over 11 amino acids.

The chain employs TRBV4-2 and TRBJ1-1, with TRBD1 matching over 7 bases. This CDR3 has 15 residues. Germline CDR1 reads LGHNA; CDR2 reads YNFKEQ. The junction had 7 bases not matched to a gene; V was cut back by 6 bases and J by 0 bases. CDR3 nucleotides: TGTGCCAGCAGATCCCAGACAGGGCTGAACACTGAAGCTTTCTTT. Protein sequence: CASRSQTGLNTEAFF.